This T cell receptor beta chain derives from a study of OX40 agonist ivuxolimab in advanced cancers. Background on the study: An agonistic human IgG2 monoclonal antibody against OX40 (CD134) was given. Recorded diagnoses for dose-escalation patients were hepatocellular carcinoma, melanoma, renal cell or head and neck cancer. Partial responses were achieved by three patients, of whom one had hepatocellular carcinoma and two had cutaneous melanoma.

The CDR3 contains 13 residues. Germline V gives CDR1 SGHKS, CDR2 YYEKEE (reference sequence). Deletions cut 4 bases from V and 7 bases from J, with 12 bases between. Assay used: immunoSEQ multiplex PCR; TCRdb lists only in-frame clones, some missing. The sample has 55,000 to 75,000 clones, approximately 91% seen once. The chain employs TRBV5-5 and TRBJ2-1; no reliable D call. The receptor was isolated from an adult with an advanced solid tumor such as melanoma, head and neck, liver or kidney cancer. This sample comprised CD4+ or CD8+ T cells sorted from blood, obtained in a trial of the OX40 agonist ivuxolimab. In DNA form, the CDR3 reads TGTGCCAGCAGCCCCCGCGAAGGGAATGAGCAGTTCTTC. Translating it yields CASSPREGNEQFF.